Following are 7 T cell receptor beta chains from one sample sequenced in a study of blood T cells in healthy people across ages. A J-beta primer mix and a sample-barcoded 5' primer were used in a second PCR of about 6 to 12 cycles. TCRdb re-called the 5' RACE reads through MiXCR, storing one row per CDR3 protein. The sample comprises roughly 1.9 million distinct CDR3 sequences, approximately 39% of which are singletons, and 23% rests with the top ten. The specimen was blood. Every receptor here comes from a human donor in good health.

The rearrangement uses TRBV12-3 or TRBV12-4 and TRBJ1-2; TRBD1 might be the D (6 bases). This CDR3 comprises 14 residues. Trimming took off 4 bases at V and 2 bases at J, with 11 bases between the two ends. CDR3 residues: CASSYVGGNYGYTF. CDR3 coding DNA: TGTGCCAGCAGTTATGTAGGGGGAAACTATGGCTACACCTTC.

A single count supports this clonotype. The chain couples TRBV30 to TRBJ1-1, with D hard to call. Germline lookup yields CDR1 GTSNPN and CDR2 SVGIG (reference sequence). CDR3 length: 13 amino acids. With 3 bases removed from V and 0 bases from J, the gap between germline ends came to 8 bases. CDR3 amino acids: CAWRRGVNTEAFF. The CDR3 bases are TGTGCCTGGAGACGGGGAGTGAACACTGAAGCTTTCTTT.

The CDR3 DNA sequence: TGCAGCGTTGTGGGTGGGATTGGCTACACCTTC. It codes for CSVVGGIGYTF. This chain uses TRBV29-1 with TRBJ1-2, with D hard to call. Germline assignment: CDR1 SQVTM and CDR2 ANQGSEA. The CDR3 covers 11 residues. V lost 4 bases, J lost 7 bases, and 10 bases lay in between.

The chain employs TRBV20-1 and TRBJ1-4, with D hard to call. V was shortened by 0 bases and J by 3 bases, with 11 bases between the two germline ends. CDR3 length: 15 amino acids. From germline, CDR1 is DFQATT and CDR2 SNEGSKA (reference sequence). In nucleotides, the CDR3 is TGCAGTGCTAGAGATAGTAGAACTTCTAATGAAAAACTGTTTTTT. The encoded protein is CSARDSRTSNEKLFF.

The J gene is TRBJ2-7, the V gene TRBV7-8; D tentatively fits TRBD1 or TRBD2 (5 bases each). V lost 5 bases to trimming and J lost 0 bases, with 17 bases between them. Germline CDR1 reads SGHVS; CDR2 reads FQNEAQ. The length of the CDR3 is 16 residues. The CDR3, as DNA: TGTGCCAGCAGCAGGAAGGGGACCTTAAACTCCTACGAGCAGTACTTC. Translation gives CASSRKGTLNSYEQYF.

This clonotype was observed a few times. V and J are TRBV10-3 and TRBJ1-2; D is uncertain. Per the germline V gene, CDR1 is ENHRY and CDR2 is SYGVKD. Trimming cost V 8 bases and J 3 bases, with 7 bases left between them. The length of the CDR3 is 11 residues. CDR3 amino acids: CAIFDDYGYTF. In nucleotides, the CDR3 is TGTGCCATCTTCGACGACTATGGCTACACCTTC.

In regard to this clonotype: The CDR3 does not end in the conserved phenylalanine or tryptophan, so this is likely a read error. The chain recombines TRBV12-3 or TRBV12-4 with TRBJ2-3; D assignment may be TRBD1 or TRBD2 (5 bases each). The ends were cut back, 3 bases at V and 0 bases at J, with 13 bases in the middle. This CDR3 has 16 residues. CDR3 in amino acids: CASSFIGTASTDTQYL. CDR3 DNA: TGTGCCAGCAGTTTCATTGGGACGGCTAGCACAGATACGCAGTATTTA.